This TCR beta chain was recovered during a study of graft-versus-host responses after intestinal transplantation. Turning to the study itself: Recipients across the board were started on anti-thymocyte globulin induction, then kept on tacrolimus and steroids for around 3 years.

In the case of this clone: Its antigen is as yet unknown.

Sequencing was performed with immunoSEQ multiplex PCR; in TCRdb, only in-frame clones are kept and a portion is missing. Of about 88,000 clones listed, about nine tenths are singletons. The study, taken as a whole, reports: GvH clones surfaced in recipient marrow, some emerging earlier in ileum or blood.

This CDR3 has 13 amino acids. The V end was cut by 4 bases, the J end by 2 bases, with 10 bases between. Germline V gene lookup returns CDR1 SGHRS and CDR2 YFSETQ. The origin of this receptor is a human donor who received an intestinal transplant. V and J are TRBV5-1 and TRBJ2-7; a possible D gene is TRBD2 (5 bases). Sequenced here: unstimulated CD4+ T cells sorted from spleen or lymph node cells, sampled before intestinal transplant. CDR3 DNA sequence: TGCGCCAGCAGCCCCCGGGATCCCTACGAGCAGTACTTC. It yields the protein CASSPRDPYEQYF. Full variable domain (missing parts from reference TRBV5-1 and TRBJ2-7): KAGVTQTPRYLIKTRGQQVTLSCSPISGHRSVSWYQQTPGQGLQFLFEYFSETQRNKGNFPGRFSGRQFSNSRSEMNVSTLELGDSALYLCASSPRDPYEQYFGPGTRLTVT.